Following are 9 T cell receptor beta chains from one sample sequenced in a study of beta chain features in type 1 diabetes. The isolated RNA, all of it, was reverse transcribed, so expressed TCRB transcripts were what got sequenced. Clones were sequenced by immunoSEQ multiplex PCR, and TCRdb holds only the in-frame ones, with some missing. The sample includes 680,000 or so clones, around 16% of them seen just once. The sample consisted of naive CD4+ T cells from blood. Source of these receptors: a man between 18 and 29 years old in good health.

The CDR3 DNA reads TGTGCCCCTCGGGGGGACAGCATGAACACTGAAGCTTTCTTT. It codes for CAPRGDSMNTEAFF. This chain joins TRBV10-3 and TRBJ1-1, with TRBD1 matching over 7 bases. V was pared by 11 bases and J by 0 bases, with 9 bases of the junction left unmatched. This CDR3 spans 14 amino acids. Germline loops: CDR1 ENHRY, CDR2 SYGVKD.

V gene TRBV28 combines with J gene TRBJ1-1; no clear D gene. Between the trimmed V and J ends, which lost 5 bases and 5 bases, there was a span of 15 bases. Germline V CDR1 and CDR2: MDHEN, SYDVKM. The CDR3 totals 14 residues. CDR3 sequence reads: CASSTQRMRTEAFF. The CDR3 DNA reads TGTGCCAGCAGTACCCAAAGGATGAGGACTGAAGCTTTCTTT.

This clone was observed a handful of times. In the same sample, other DNA sequences code for this CDR3. The V and J genes are TRBV7-2 and TRBJ2-7; D gene uncertain. This CDR3 is 12 amino acids long. Germline V CDR1 and CDR2: SGHTA, FQGNSA. With 0 bases removed from V and 6 bases from J, the gap between germline ends came to 6 bases. The CDR3 region has the DNA TGTGCCAGCAGCTTAGCAGGGCTCGAGCAGTACTTC. Residues: CASSLAGLEQYF.

The chain links TRBV14 to TRBJ2-1; 8 nucleotides match TRBD2. The CDR3 consists of 16 residues. Germline V gene sequence: CDR1 SGHDN, CDR2 FVKESK. J was trimmed by 0 bases and V by 2 bases; bases with no gene match: 3. The DNA for the CDR3 is TGTGCCAGCAGCCAACACAGCGGGAGCTCCTACAATGAGCAGTTCTTC. It specifies CASSQHSGSSYNEQFF.

This clone was seen only a few times. This rearrangement joins TRBV4-2 to TRBJ1-3, with D hard to call. CDR1 LGHNA and CDR2 YNFKEQ come from the germline V gene. The CDR3 sequence is 15 residues long. Trimming removed 4 bases at V and 7 bases at J, with 17 bases between. CDR3 DNA: TGTGCCAGCAGCCCCTGGCAGCCCGGAGGCAACACCATATATTTT. Protein sequence: CASSPWQPGGNTIYF.

This clone has just a few counts. The chain recombines TRBV7-8 with TRBJ2-3, with 11 nucleotides matching TRBD2. The junction had 6 bases not matched to a gene; V was cut back by 5 bases and J by 2 bases. Germline V gene sequence: CDR1 SGHVS, CDR2 FQNEAQ. The CDR3 contains 16 residues. CDR3 protein: CASSPPGLAVTDTQYF. DNA for the CDR3: TGTGCCAGCAGCCCCCCGGGACTAGCGGTCACAGATACGCAGTATTTT.

The chain recombines TRBV10-3 with TRBJ2-1; 8 bases line up with TRBD2. Germline V gene data show CDR1 as ENHRY and CDR2 as SYGVKD. After removal of 6 bases from V and 8 bases from J, the junction contained 6 bases not matched to a gene. The CDR3 covers 13 residues. The CDR3 spells CAISSRTSHEQFF. CDR3 in DNA: TGTGCCATCAGCTCTAGGACTAGCCATGAGCAGTTCTTC.

This clone was detected a few times. This chain joins TRBV30 and TRBJ1-2, with D hard to call. The germline CDR1 and CDR2 sequences are GTSNPN and SVGIG (reference sequence). The CDR3 totals 12 residues. V dropped 0 bases and J dropped 2 bases, with 4 bases sitting between them. CDR3 in amino acids: CAWSVENYGYTF. CDR3 bases: TGTGCCTGGAGTGTGGAGAACTATGGCTACACCTTC.

The V call is TRBV25-1, the J call TRBJ2-1; 9 bases map to TRBD1. This CDR3 spans 14 amino acids. The J segment lost 5 bases and the V segment lost 5 bases, leaving 4 bases of the junction unmatched. The germline V gene has CDR1 MGHDK and CDR2 SYGVNS. The CDR3 coding sequence is TGTGCCAGCAGTCGGGACAGGGTCCACAATGAGCAGTTCTTC. Amino acids: CASSRDRVHNEQFF.